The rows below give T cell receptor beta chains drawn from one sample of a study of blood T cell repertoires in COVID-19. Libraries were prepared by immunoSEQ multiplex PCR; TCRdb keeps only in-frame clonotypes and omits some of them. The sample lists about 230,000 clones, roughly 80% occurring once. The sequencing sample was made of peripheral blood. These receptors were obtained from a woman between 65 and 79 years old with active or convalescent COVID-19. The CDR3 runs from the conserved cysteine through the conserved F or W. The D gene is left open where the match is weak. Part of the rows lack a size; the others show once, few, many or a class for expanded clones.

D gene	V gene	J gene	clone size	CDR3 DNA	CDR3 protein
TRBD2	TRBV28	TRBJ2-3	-	TGTGCCAGCACCTCAGGGCGGGGGTCCACCACAGATACGCAGTATTTT	CASTSGRGSTTDTQYF
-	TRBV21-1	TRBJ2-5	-	TGTGCCAGCAGCACGGACAAGCAAGAGACCCAGTACTTC	CASSTDKQETQYF
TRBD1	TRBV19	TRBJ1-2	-	TGTGCCAGCAGAGAGACAGGGGGTGACTATGGCTACACCTTC	CASRETGGDYGYTF
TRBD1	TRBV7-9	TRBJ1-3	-	TGTGCCAGCAGGGTTTCCGGGACAGGTGGAAACACCATATATTTT	CASRVSGTGGNTIYF
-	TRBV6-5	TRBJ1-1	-	TGTGCCAGCAGTTACTCGCGGGGTGATTCTAGGGAAGCTTTCTTT	CASSYSRGDSREAFF
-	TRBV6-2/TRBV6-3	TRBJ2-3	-	TGTGCCAGCAGTACTCCGCTACTAGGCACAGATACGCAGTATTTT	CASSTPLLGTDTQYF
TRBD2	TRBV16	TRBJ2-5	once	TGTGCCAGCAGCCAATCCAGCGGGAGGGGAGAGACCCAGTACTTC	CASSQSSGRGETQYF
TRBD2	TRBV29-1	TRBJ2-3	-	TGCAGCGTTGAACGGGCTAGCGGGAGACATGATACGCAGTATTTT	CSVERASGRHDTQYF
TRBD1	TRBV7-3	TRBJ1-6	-	TGTGCCAGCAGCTTAGGCACAGGGGTGAATTCACCCCTCCACTTT	CASSLGTGVNSPLHF
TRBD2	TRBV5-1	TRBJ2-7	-	TGCGCCAGCAGCTCGGGGACTAGCGTCTCCTACGAGCAGTACTTC	CASSSGTSVSYEQYF
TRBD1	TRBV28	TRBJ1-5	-	TGTGCCAGCAGGCCCCAAGGGACAGGGACCGTCCAGTCCCAGCATTTT	CASRPQGTGTVQSQHF
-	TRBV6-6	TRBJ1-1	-	TGTGCCAGCAGCCGCAGGGCCGAAGCTTTCTTT	CASSRRAEAFF
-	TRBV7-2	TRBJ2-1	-	TGTGCCAGCAGCCCGGCAGGGCTAAACTACAATGAGCAGTTCTTC	CASSPAGLNYNEQFF
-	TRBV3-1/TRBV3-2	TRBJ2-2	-	TGTGCCAGCAGCCAAGGAGGGAACACCGGGGAGCTGTTTTTT	CASSQGGNTGELFF
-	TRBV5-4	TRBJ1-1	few	TGTGCCAGCAGCTTGACCACAGGGAACACTGAAGCTTTCTTT	CASSLTTGNTEAFF
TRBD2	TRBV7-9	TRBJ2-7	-	TGTGCCAGCAGCCTTACGGCCGGGACTAGCGAGGCCTACGAGCAGTACTTC	CASSLTAGTSEAYEQYF
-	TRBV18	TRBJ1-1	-	TGTGCCAGCTCACCAGGTGAAGCGGAGAACACTGAAGCTTTCTTT	CASSPGEAENTEAFF
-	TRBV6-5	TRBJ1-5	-	TGTGCCAGCGGGAACGGGGATCAGCCCCAGCATTTT	CASGNGDQPQHF
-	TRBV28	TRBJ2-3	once	TGTGCCAGCAGCTTCCTAACAGATACGCAGTATTTT	CASSFLTDTQYF
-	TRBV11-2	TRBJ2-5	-	TGTGCCAGCAGCTTTACGAGTAGCCAAGAGACCCAGTACTTC	CASSFTSSQETQYF
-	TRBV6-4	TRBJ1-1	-	TGTGCCAGCAGCCAGTTCGAGGGAGCCACTGAAGCTTTCTTT	CASSQFEGATEAFF
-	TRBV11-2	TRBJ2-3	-	TGTGCCAGCAGCTTCGGAGGGTCAGATACGCAGTATTTT	CASSFGGSDTQYF
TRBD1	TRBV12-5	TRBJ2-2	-	TGTGCTAGTGGTCCCCCGGGGACAGCCAAATCCGGGGAGCTGTTTTTT	CASGPPGTAKSGELFF
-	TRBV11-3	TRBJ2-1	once	TGTGCCAGCAGTTCAGGGCCTGAGCAGTTCTTC	CASSSGPEQFF
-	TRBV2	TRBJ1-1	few	TGTGCAACTCAAGGCGAGGGGAGGCTAACTATGAACACTGAAGCTTTCTTT	CATQGEGRLTMNTEAFF
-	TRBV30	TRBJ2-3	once	TGTGCCTGGAGGAGGACAGTGACAGATACGCAGTATTTT	CAWRRTVTDTQYF
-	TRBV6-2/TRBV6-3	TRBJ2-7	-	TGTGCCAGCAGTTACGGGCACTCGGAGGGTTACGAGCAGTACTTC	CASSYGHSEGYEQYF
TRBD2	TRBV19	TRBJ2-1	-	TGTGCCAGTAGTTCCGGGACTAGCGAGGGGTATGAGCAGTTCTTC	CASSSGTSEGYEQFF
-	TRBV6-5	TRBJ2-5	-	TGTGCCAGCAGTTATCGGACAGGGAGGGGAGAGACCCAGTACTTC	CASSYRTGRGETQYF
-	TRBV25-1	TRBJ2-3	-	TGTGCCAGCAGTCAAGGGGGCACAGATACGCAGTATTTT	CASSQGGTDTQYF
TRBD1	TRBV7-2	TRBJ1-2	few	TGTGCCAGCACTGGGACAGGGGGGAAAGGCTACACCTTC	CASTGTGGKGYTF
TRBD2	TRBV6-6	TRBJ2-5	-	TGTGCCAGCAGTCCCGGACTAGCGGGGGGGGAGACCCAGTACTTC	CASSPGLAGGETQYF
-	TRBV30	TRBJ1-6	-	TGTGCCTGGTGGTGGGGCGAAGGAAATTCACCCCTCCACTTT	CAWWWGEGNSPLHF
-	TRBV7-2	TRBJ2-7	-	TGTGCCAGCAGCTTACGGACAGCTGAGGGCGAGCAGTACTTC	CASSLRTAEGEQYF
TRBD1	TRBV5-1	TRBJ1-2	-	TGCGCCAGCAGCTTGGGGGACAGACCCTATGGCTACACCTTC	CASSLGDRPYGYTF
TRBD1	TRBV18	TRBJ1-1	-	TGTGCCAGCTCACGAGACAGGGGCCCTGAAGCTTTCTTT	CASSRDRGPEAFF
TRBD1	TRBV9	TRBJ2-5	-	TGTGCCAGCAGCGTAGGGACAGGGGGCTCAGAGACCCAGTACTTC	CASSVGTGGSETQYF
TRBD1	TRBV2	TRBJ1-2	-	TGTGCCAGCAGTGAAGCGGAAGGGGACAGGGGATATGGCTACACCTTC	CASSEAEGDRGYGYTF
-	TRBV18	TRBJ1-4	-	TGTGCCAGCTCACCCTACAGGGTGAGTGGTGAAAAACTGTTTTTT	CASSPYRVSGEKLFF
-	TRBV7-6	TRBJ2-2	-	TGTGCCAGCAGCTCGAGACAGGCCAAGAACACCGGGGAGCTGTTTTTT	CASSSRQAKNTGELFF
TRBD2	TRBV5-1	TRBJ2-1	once	TGCGCCAGCAGCTGGTTGACTAGCGGGGGTTACAATGAGCAGTTCTTC	CASSWLTSGGYNEQFF
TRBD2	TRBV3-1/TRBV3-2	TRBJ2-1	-	TGTGCCAGCAGCCAAGACGTTGAGACTAGCGGGATAAATGAGCAGTTCTTC	CASSQDVETSGINEQFF
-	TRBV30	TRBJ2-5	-	TGTGCCTGGAGTGTACAGGATAGGGAGACCCAGTACTTC	CAWSVQDRETQYF
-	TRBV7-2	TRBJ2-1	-	TGTGCCAGCAGCTTAGGCGAGTACAATGAGCAGTTCTTC	CASSLGEYNEQFF